This TCR beta chain was sequenced during a study of blood T cells in healthy people across ages. A second roughly 6 to 11 cycle PCR used barcoded and J-beta primers. TCRdb re-derived calls from the 5' RACE reads in MiXCR, one entry per CDR3 protein. Here the sample spans approximately 600,000 distinct CDR3 sequences, around three fifths being singletons. The CDR3 is 17 amino acids. The germline V gene encodes CDR1 DFQATT and CDR2 SNEGSKA (reference sequence). Of note for this clonotype: An end of the junction differs from the germline gene, which may be a read error.

The sample comprised blood. The chain joins TRBV20-1 to TRBJ2-5, with 11 bases fitting TRBD2. The source is a man between 60 and 75 years old in good health. DNA of the CDR3: TGCAATGCTAGTAGCGGACTAGCGGGCAAACTCCAAGAGACCCAGTACTTC. Its protein product is CNASSGLAGKLQETQYF.